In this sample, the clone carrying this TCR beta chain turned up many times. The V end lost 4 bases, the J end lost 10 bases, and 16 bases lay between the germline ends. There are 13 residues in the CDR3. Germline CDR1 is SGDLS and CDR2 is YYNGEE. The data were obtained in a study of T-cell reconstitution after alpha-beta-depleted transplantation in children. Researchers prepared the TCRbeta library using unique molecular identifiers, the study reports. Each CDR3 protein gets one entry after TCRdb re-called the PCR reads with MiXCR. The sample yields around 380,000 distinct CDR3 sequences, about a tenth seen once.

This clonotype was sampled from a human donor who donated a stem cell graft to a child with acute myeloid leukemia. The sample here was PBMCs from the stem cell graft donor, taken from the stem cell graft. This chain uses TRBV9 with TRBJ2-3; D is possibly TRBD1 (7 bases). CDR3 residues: CASSPQGGGSQYF. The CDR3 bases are TGTGCCAGCAGCCCCCAGGGGGGCGGTTCGCAGTATTTT.